These 27 T cell receptor beta chains came from one sample sequenced in a study of blood T cell repertoires in COVID-19. Sequenced by immunoSEQ multiplex PCR; TCRdb stores in-frame clones only, minus some. There are roughly 220,000 clones in the sample; roughly 84% occur only once, and just under 20% lies in the top ten. The sequencing sample was made of peripheral blood. All receptors derive from a man younger than 45 with active or convalescent COVID-19.

The gene calls are TRBV28 and TRBJ1-2, with D perhaps TRBD1 (5 bases). The V gene lost 7 bases and the J gene lost 7 bases, with 16 bases spanning the gap. The CDR3 extends over 13 amino acids. Germline V CDR1 and CDR2: MDHEN, SYDVKM. CDR3 sequence reads: CASNIGALAGYTF. DNA of the CDR3: TGTGCCAGCAACATAGGGGCCCTCGCTGGCTACACCTTC.

This clone was seen just once. The rearrangement links TRBV9 to TRBJ2-1, with 8 bases matching TRBD2. Trimming removed 0 bases from V and 7 bases from J; junction bases left unmatched: 6. Per the germline V gene, CDR1 is SGDLS and CDR2 is YYNGEE. The CDR3 totals 15 residues. This chain's CDR3 is CASSVAAGVSNEQFF. As DNA, the CDR3 is TGTGCCAGCAGCGTAGCAGCGGGAGTGTCGAATGAGCAGTTCTTC.

J is TRBJ2-7 and V is TRBV28, with a possible D match to TRBD1 (6 bases). CDR1 and CDR2 from the germline V gene are MDHEN and SYDVKM. This CDR3 region has 15 residues. Trimming removed 0 bases from V and 2 bases from J, with 11 bases in between. The CDR3 spells CASSLWAGETYEQYF. The CDR3, as DNA: TGTGCCAGCAGTTTATGGGCAGGGGAGACCTACGAGCAGTACTTC.

This chain joins TRBV7-9 and TRBJ1-2; tentative D call: TRBD1 (6 bases). Germline V gene sequence: CDR1 SEHNR, CDR2 FQNEAQ (reference sequence). V lost 6 bases and J 4 bases, leaving 12 bases between the germline ends. The CDR3 has 13 amino acids. CDR3 residues: CASSYPDSYGYTF. As DNA, the CDR3 is TGTGCCAGCAGTTATCCGGACAGCTATGGCTACACCTTC. Variable domain in full (rest from reference TRBV7-9 and TRBJ1-2): DTGVSQNPRHKITKRGQNVTFRCDPISEHNRLYWYRQTLGQGPEFLTYFQNEAQLEKSRLLSDRFSAERPKGSFSTLEIQRTEQGDSAMYLCASSYPDSYGYTFGSGTRLTVV.

The chain joins TRBV6-4 to TRBJ2-5; tentative D call: TRBD2 (6 bases). Trimming stripped 6 bases from V and 2 bases from J, with 16 bases between. The germline CDR1 and CDR2 sequences are MRHNA and SNTAGT. CDR3 size: 15 residues. CDR3 loop: CASSPHRETQETQYF. DNA of the CDR3: TGTGCCAGCAGCCCTCACCGGGAGACACAAGAGACCCAGTACTTC.

The chain links TRBV7-9 to TRBJ2-5, with TRBD2 matching 10 bases. This CDR3 has 15 amino acids. V lost 4 bases and J lost 5; bases outside the gene matches: 7. In germline, CDR1 is SEHNR, CDR2 FQNEAQ (reference sequence). The CDR3 reads CASSSSGRASETQYF. The CDR3 nucleotides are TGTGCCAGCAGCTCAAGCGGGAGGGCCTCCGAGACCCAGTACTTC.

CDR3: CASSLGGVGLEQFF. In nucleotides, the CDR3 is TGTGCCAGCAGCTTGGGCGGGGTAGGACTGGAGCAGTTCTTC. V is TRBV5-6 and J is TRBJ2-1, with a weak D call TRBD2 (6 bases). Between the trimmed V and J ends, which lost 0 bases and 10 bases, there was a span of 14 bases. This CDR3 has 14 residues. Germline values: CDR1 SGHDT, CDR2 YYEEEE.

This clone was seen only once. V gene TRBV30 combines with J gene TRBJ1-4; 9 bases match TRBD1. The CDR3 loop spans 17 amino acids. The V gene's germline CDR1 is GTSNPN and CDR2 SVGIG (reference sequence). Germline trimming cut 0 bases from V and 4 bases from J; bases unmatched to any gene: 9. The CDR3 protein is CAWSVRTGAVRNEKLFF. In DNA form, the CDR3 reads TGTGCCTGGAGTGTAAGGACAGGGGCGGTCCGTAATGAAAAACTGTTTTTT.

The V and J genes are TRBV28 and TRBJ1-4; TRBD1 matches at 9 bases. The length of the CDR3 is 17 residues. CDR1 MDHEN and CDR2 SYDVKM come from the germline V gene. V gave up 5 bases and J gave up 8 bases; unmatched junction bases: 15. CDR3 DNA sequence: TGTGCCAGCAGTACTCCGGGACAGGGTATGGAGAGGGAAAAACTGTTTTTT. Encoded protein: CASSTPGQGMEREKLFF.

This clone is a singleton in its sample. The J gene is TRBJ1-3, the V gene TRBV19; tentative D call: TRBD1 (6 bases). Germline loops: CDR1 LNHDA, CDR2 SQIVND (reference sequence). This CDR3 comprises 16 residues. V was shortened by 2 bases and J by 0 bases, with 11 bases between the two germline ends. For the CDR3, the DNA is TGTGCCAGTAGTATACTCCAGGGGCGCTCTGGAAACACCATATATTTT. Translating gives CASSILQGRSGNTIYF.

The V call is TRBV5-1, the J call TRBJ2-1; 7 nucleotides line up with TRBD2. V dropped 3 bases and J dropped 6; count of bases not matched to a gene: 9. CDR1 is SGHRS and CDR2 is YFSETQ in the germline V gene. This CDR3 has 15 residues. The CDR3 spells CASSYSGTKSNEQFF. CDR3 bases: TGCGCCAGCAGCTACTCCGGGACTAAATCCAATGAGCAGTTCTTC.

This sequence joins TRBV28 and TRBJ1-3; 8 nucleotides agree with TRBD1. V gave up 0 bases and J gave up 4 bases; unmatched junction bases: 2. Per germline, CDR1 MDHEN and CDR2 SYDVKM. The CDR3 length is 15 residues. The DNA for the CDR3 is TGTGCCAGCAGTTTATGGCGACAGGGGGGAAACACCATATATTTT. Translation gives CASSLWRQGGNTIYF.

The V and J genes are TRBV18 and TRBJ1-1; D is perhaps TRBD1 (6 bases). The CDR3 length is 17 residues. Germline lookup yields CDR1 KGHSH and CDR2 LQKENI. V was cut by 4 bases and J by 3 bases, with 21 bases left in between. CDR3 DNA: TGTGCCAGCTCACTAAATTGGAGGAGGGGGGGAGACACTGAAGCTTTCTTT. It is translated as CASSLNWRRGGDTEAFF.

The J gene is TRBJ1-2, the V gene TRBV4-3, with 7 bases identical to TRBD1. Germline-derived CDR1 and CDR2 are LGHNA and YSLEER. This CDR3 spans 16 amino acids. V was clipped by 0 bases and J by 8 bases; unmatched bases: 12. The CDR3 coding sequence is TGCGCCAGCAGCCAAGATATAGGCCGAACAGGGGAAGGCTACACCTTC. Translated, it gives CASSQDIGRTGEGYTF.

On this clone: With a much larger clone just one base away, this may be a read error. The chain recombines TRBV3-1 (or the pseudogene TRBV3-2) with TRBJ2-2; D is possibly TRBD2 (6 bases). V dropped 5 bases and J dropped 6 bases, with 7 bases sitting between them. The V gene's germline CDR1 is LGHDT and CDR2 YNNKEL (reference sequence). This CDR3 has 12 amino acids. The CDR3 DNA reads TGTGCCAGCAGCAGACTAGCCGGGGAGCTGTTTTTT. It encodes CASSRLAGELFF.

The gene calls are TRBV7-2 and TRBJ1-2; no clear D. The V gene lost 4 bases and the J gene lost 8 bases, with 20 bases spanning the gap. The CDR3 has 15 amino acids. CDR1 is SGHTA and CDR2 is FQGNSA in the germline V gene. CDR3 nucleotide sequence: TGTGCCAGCAGCTCGACCCCAGGACTGACGAACGGCTACACCTTC. Translated: CASSSTPGLTNGYTF.

This clone has just a few counts. The chain couples TRBV5-6 to TRBJ1-1; 9 bases align to TRBD1. Trimming cost V 4 bases and J 6 bases; bases outside gene matches: 7. In germline, CDR1 is SGHDT, CDR2 YYEEEE. There are 14 residues in the CDR3. The CDR3, as DNA: TGTGCCAGCAGCCCGGACAGGGGTGTAGCTGAAGCTTTCTTT. Translation: CASSPDRGVAEAFF.

The chain recombines TRBV9 with TRBJ2-1, with 8 bases lining up with TRBD2. The CDR3 totals 14 residues. Germline V lookup: CDR1 SGDLS, CDR2 YYNGEE. With V trimmed by 2 bases and J by 3 bases, 1 base remained unmatched. DNA of the CDR3: TGTGCCAGCAGCGTTGGGACTAGCTACAATGAGCAGTTCTTC. Translated, it gives CASSVGTSYNEQFF.

The V call is TRBV19, the J call TRBJ1-1, with D hard to call. Per the germline V gene, CDR1 is LNHDA and CDR2 is SQIVND (reference sequence). The CDR3 sequence is 10 residues long. V lost 10 bases to trimming and J lost 5 bases, with 8 bases between them. The chain's CDR3 is CATYRTEAFF. CDR3 DNA sequence: TGTGCCACATATAGAACTGAAGCTTTCTTT.

This chain links TRBV6-5 with TRBJ2-3, with TRBD2 matching over 10 bases. The V segment lost 7 bases and the J segment 3 bases; nucleotides outside the gene matches: 4. Germline CDR1 MNHEY, CDR2 SVGAGI. This CDR3 region has 14 residues. CDR3 sequence: CASNQRGGTDTQYF. Written as DNA, the CDR3 is TGTGCCAGCAACCAGCGGGGGGGAACAGATACGCAGTATTTT.

The gene calls are TRBV4-2 and TRBJ2-7, with 14 bases matching TRBD2. Unmatched junction bases numbered 5, after V lost 4 bases and J lost 3 bases. Germline V lookup: CDR1 LGHNA, CDR2 YNFKEQ. The CDR3 is 16 amino acids. This chain's CDR3 is CASSLTGLAGGYEQYF. The CDR3 nucleotides read TGTGCCAGCAGCCTAACCGGACTAGCGGGGGGCTACGAGCAGTACTTC.

V is TRBV6-5 and J is TRBJ1-1; tentative D call: TRBD1 (5 bases). The V end lost 10 bases, the J end lost 1 base, and 16 bases lay between the germline ends. In germline, CDR1 is MNHEY, CDR2 SVGAGI. The CDR3 spans 14 residues. The CDR3 coding sequence is TGTGCCACCACCCAGGGTCGTAGGAACACTGAAGCTTTCTTT. Its translation is CATTQGRRNTEAFF.

V gene TRBV5-4 combines with J gene TRBJ2-5; D not certain. The CDR3 consists of 13 residues. Trimming took off 4 bases at V and 5 bases at J, with 12 bases between the two ends. Germline CDR1 SGHNT, CDR2 YYREEE (reference sequence). CDR3 region: CASSVSYSETQYF. DNA for the CDR3: TGTGCCAGCAGCGTCAGCTACAGCGAGACCCAGTACTTC.

The chain employs TRBV28 and TRBJ1-2; a possible D gene is TRBD1 (6 bases). V was cut by 7 bases and J by 8 bases, with 23 bases left in between. The V gene's germline CDR1 is MDHEN and CDR2 SYDVKM. The CDR3 loop spans 15 amino acids. In nucleotides, the CDR3 is TGTGCCAGCACCGCGACGGGGGGAAGGGGGTACGGCTACACCTTC. Translating gives CASTATGGRGYGYTF.

The chain joins TRBV11-2 to TRBJ2-4, with TRBD2 identical over 8 bases. Per the germline V gene, CDR1 is SGHAT and CDR2 is FQNNGV. CDR3 size: 17 residues. Losses at the gene ends were 2 bases for V and 5 bases for J; bases not matched to a gene: 11. The CDR3 loop reads CASSLSIAGGPQNIQYF. The CDR3 DNA reads as TGTGCCAGCAGCTTATCAATCGCGGGGGGCCCCCAAAACATTCAGTACTTC.

The chain links TRBV27 to TRBJ2-5; perhaps TRBD2 as D (6 bases). The germline V and J ends were trimmed by 5 bases and 2 bases, with 15 bases remaining between them. The CDR3 sequence is 15 residues long. From germline, CDR1 is MNHEY and CDR2 SMNVEV (reference sequence). The CDR3 here is CASSRTGSWQETQYF. The DNA for the CDR3 is TGTGCCAGCAGTCGAACCGGGAGTTGGCAAGAGACCCAGTACTTC.

The V and J genes are TRBV5-5 and TRBJ1-5; maybe TRBD1 (5 bases). Per the germline V gene, CDR1 is SGHKS and CDR2 is YYEKEE (reference sequence). The CDR3 sequence is 13 residues long. The V end was cut by 6 bases, the J end by 9 bases, with 16 bases between. The CDR3 DNA reads TGTGCCAGCACCTCCGTACGGGGGTCGCCCCAGCATTTT. Protein product: CASTSVRGSPQHF.